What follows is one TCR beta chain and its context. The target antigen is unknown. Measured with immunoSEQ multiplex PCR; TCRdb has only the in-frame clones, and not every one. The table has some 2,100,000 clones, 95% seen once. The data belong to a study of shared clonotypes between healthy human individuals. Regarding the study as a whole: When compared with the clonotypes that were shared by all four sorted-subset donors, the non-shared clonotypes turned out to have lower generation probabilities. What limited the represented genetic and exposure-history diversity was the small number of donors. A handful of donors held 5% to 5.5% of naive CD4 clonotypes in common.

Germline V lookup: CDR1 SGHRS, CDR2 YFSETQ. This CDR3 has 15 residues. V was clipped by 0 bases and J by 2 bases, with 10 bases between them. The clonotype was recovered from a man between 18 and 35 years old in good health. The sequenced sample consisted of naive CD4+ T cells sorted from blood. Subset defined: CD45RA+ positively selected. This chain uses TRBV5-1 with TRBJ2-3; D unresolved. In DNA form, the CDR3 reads TGCGCCAGCAGCTTGGATGGTCAGAACACAGATACGCAGTATTTT. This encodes CASSLDGQNTDTQYF.